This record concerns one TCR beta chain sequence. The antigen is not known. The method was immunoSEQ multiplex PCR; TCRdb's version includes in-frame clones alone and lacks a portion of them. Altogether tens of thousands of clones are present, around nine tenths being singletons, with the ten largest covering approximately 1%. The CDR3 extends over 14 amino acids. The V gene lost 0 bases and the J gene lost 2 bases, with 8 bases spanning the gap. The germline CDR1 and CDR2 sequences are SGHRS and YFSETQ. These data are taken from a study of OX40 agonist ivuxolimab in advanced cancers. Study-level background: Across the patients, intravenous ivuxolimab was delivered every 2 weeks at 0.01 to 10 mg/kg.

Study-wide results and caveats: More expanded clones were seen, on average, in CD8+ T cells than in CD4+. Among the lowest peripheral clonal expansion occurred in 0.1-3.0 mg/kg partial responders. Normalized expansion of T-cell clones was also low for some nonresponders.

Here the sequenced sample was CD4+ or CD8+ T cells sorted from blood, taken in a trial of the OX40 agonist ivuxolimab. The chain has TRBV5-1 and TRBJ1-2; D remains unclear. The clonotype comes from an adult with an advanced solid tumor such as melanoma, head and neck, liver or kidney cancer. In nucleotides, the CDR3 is TGCGCCAGCAGCTTGGTCTCAGCCAACTATGGCTACACCTTC. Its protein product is CASSLVSANYGYTF.